These 19 T cell receptor beta chains were all obtained from the same sample, sequenced in a study of blood T cell repertoires in COVID-19. Libraries were prepared by immunoSEQ multiplex PCR; TCRdb keeps only in-frame clonotypes and omits some of them. The table lists about 160,000 clones, 82% of them singletons. Specimen: PBMCs or T cells enriched from blood (not recorded which). These receptors were obtained from a man aged 55 to 70 who had recovered from COVID-19.

V is TRBV2 and J is TRBJ1-5; D not resolved. The CDR3 is 15 amino acids. Trimming shortened V by 4 bases and J by 11 bases, and 21 bases separated the two germline ends. Germline V CDR1 and CDR2: SNHLY, FYNNEI. The CDR3 nucleotides read TGTGCCAGCAGTGCCGAGGGCCGTGGGGTTAGGTCCCAGCATTTT. This encodes CASSAEGRGVRSQHF.

The chain couples TRBV7-3 to TRBJ1-5; 8 bases are shared with TRBD1. J lost 7 bases, V lost 5 bases, and 4 bases had no gene match. This CDR3 spans 13 amino acids. Germline assignment: CDR1 SGHTA and CDR2 FQGTGA. CDR3: CASSLQGDQPQHF. CDR3 sequence (DNA): TGTGCCAGCAGCCTACAGGGGGACCAGCCCCAGCATTTT. Full variable domain (outside the CDR3, taken from reference TRBV7-3 and TRBJ1-5): GAGVSQTPSNKVTEKGKYVELRCDPISGHTALYWYRQSLGQGPEFLIYFQGTGAADDSGLPNDRFFAVRPEGSVSTLKIQRTERGDSAVYLCASSLQGDQPQHFGDGTRLSIL.

V gene TRBV11-2 combines with J gene TRBJ2-7, with D possibly being TRBD1 (6 bases). This CDR3 comprises 15 residues. Germline CDR1 is SGHAT and CDR2 is FQNNGV. The V end lost 2 bases, the J end lost 0 bases, and 11 bases lay between the germline ends. CDR3 nucleotide sequence: TGTGCCAGCAGCTTAACTTTCAGGGGCTCCTACGAGCAGTACTTC. Its translation is CASSLTFRGSYEQYF.

Only one count was recorded for this clone. The rearrangement joins TRBV30 to TRBJ1-6, with TRBD1 matching over 8 bases. CDR3 length: 15 residues. Germline trimming cut 5 bases from V and 3 bases from J; bases unmatched to any gene: 6. Germline V gives CDR1 GTSNPN, CDR2 SVGIG (reference sequence). This CDR3 reads CAWGTGTGYNSPLHF. CDR3 in DNA: TGTGCCTGGGGCACCGGGACAGGCTATAATTCACCCCTCCACTTT.

The chain links TRBV5-4 to TRBJ2-1; possibly TRBD2 for D (6 bases). Germline V gene lookup returns CDR1 SGHNT and CDR2 YYREEE (reference sequence). The CDR3 is 12 residues long. V lost 3 bases to trimming and J lost 9 bases, with 10 bases between them. The CDR3 here is CASSSTRGEQFF. CDR3 sequence (DNA): TGTGCCAGCAGCTCGACTAGGGGTGAGCAGTTCTTC.

CDR3 protein: CASRPTGGDPGANVLTF. Written as DNA, the CDR3 is TGTGCCAGCAGGCCGACAGGGGGCGACCCTGGGGCCAACGTCCTGACTTTC. The genes are TRBV28 and TRBJ2-6; 10 positions agree with TRBD1. The CDR3 has 17 amino acids. From germline, CDR1 is MDHEN and CDR2 SYDVKM. V lost 6 bases to trimming and J lost 2 bases; unmatched junction nucleotides: 7.

The chain combines TRBV5-1 with TRBJ1-5, with 8 bases matching TRBD1. From germline, CDR1 is SGHRS and CDR2 YFSETQ. With V trimmed by 0 bases and J by 6 bases, 8 bases remained unmatched. The CDR3 has 16 amino acids. DNA for the CDR3: TGCGCCAGCAGCTTGGATGGCAGGGGGCTCGGTCAGCCCCAGCATTTT. Translated, it gives CASSLDGRGLGQPQHF.

This clone came up once. This chain links TRBV15 with TRBJ1-3; 10 bases align to TRBD1. Trimming at V came to 1 base and at J to 0 bases, leaving 6 bases not matched to a gene. The germline CDR1 and CDR2 sequences are LNHNV and YYDKDF (reference sequence). The CDR3 totals 18 residues. The DNA of the CDR3 is TGTGCCACCAGCAGAGCAAAAAGGACAGGGGGCTCTGGAAACACCATATATTTT. Protein product: CATSRAKRTGGSGNTIYF.

The chain employs TRBV3-1 (or the pseudogene TRBV3-2) and TRBJ1-4, with D hard to call. Trimming took off 0 bases at V and 11 bases at J, with 13 bases between the two ends. The CDR3 totals 14 residues. Germline V gene lookup returns CDR1 LGHDT and CDR2 YNNKEL (reference sequence). DNA of the CDR3: TGTGCCAGCAGCCAAGACCCCGAAATGAGGAAACTGTTTTTT. Amino acids: CASSQDPEMRKLFF.

The chain carries TRBV7-6 and TRBJ2-5; D perhaps matches TRBD1 (5 bases). The germline V gene has CDR1 SGHVS and CDR2 FNYEAQ. The CDR3 has 14 amino acids. Trimming cost V 4 bases and J 5 bases, with 14 bases left between them. The CDR3 sequence: CASSSFRVGETQYF. Here the CDR3 DNA reads TGTGCCAGCAGCTCCTTCAGGGTAGGGGAGACCCAGTACTTC.

The rearrangement uses TRBV29-1 and TRBJ2-2; D not resolved. The germline gives CDR1 SQVTM, CDR2 ANQGSEA. This CDR3 has 14 amino acids. V lost 4 bases and J lost 2, with 11 bases in between. CDR3 in DNA: TGCAGCGTTGTGGTGACATCTAACACCGGGGAGCTGTTTTTT. Residues: CSVVVTSNTGELFF.

The rearrangement uses TRBV7-3 and TRBJ2-2; 10 bases match TRBD2. Germline V gene data show CDR1 as SGHTA and CDR2 as FQGTGA. CDR3 size: 16 residues. With 5 bases clipped from V and 2 bases from J, the junction kept 5 bases outside the gene matches. CDR3 sequence reads: CASSLGLAANTGELFF. CDR3 DNA: TGTGCCAGCAGCCTCGGACTAGCGGCCAACACCGGGGAGCTGTTTTTT.

This chain joins TRBV5-1 and TRBJ1-2; D is possibly TRBD1 (6 bases). The V end was cut by 3 bases, the J end by 3 bases, with 12 bases between. Germline CDR1 is SGHRS and CDR2 is YFSETQ. CDR3 length: 14 amino acids. The CDR3 sequence is CASSSGQIDYGYTF. The CDR3 DNA is TGCGCCAGCAGCTCTGGACAGATCGACTATGGCTACACCTTC. The variable domain in full, completed from reference TRBV5-1 and TRBJ1-2, reads KAGVTQTPRYLIKTRGQQVTLSCSPISGHRSVSWYQQTPGQGLQFLFEYFSETQRNKGNFPGRFSGRQFSNSRSEMNVSTLELGDSALYLCASSSGQIDYGYTFGSGTRLTVV.

The chain joins TRBV2 to TRBJ2-7; tentatively, D is TRBD1 (6 bases). V was clipped by 5 bases and J by 3 bases, with 11 bases between them. Germline V lookup: CDR1 SNHLY, CDR2 FYNNEI. The CDR3 contains 13 residues. CDR3 coding DNA: TGTGCCAGCAGTCGACAGGTTTACTACGAGCAGTACTTC. It translates to CASSRQVYYEQYF. Full variable domain (missing parts from reference TRBV2 and TRBJ2-7): EPEVTQTPSHQVTQMGQEVILRCVPISNHLYFYWYRQILGQKVEFLVSFYNNEISEKSEIFDDQFSVERPDGSNFTLKIRSTKLEDSAMYFCASSRQVYYEQYFGPGTRLTVT.

This clone was seen ten or more times. The chain combines TRBV29-1 with TRBJ2-7; D call uncertain. This CDR3 comprises 12 residues. Germline V gene data show CDR1 as SQVTM and CDR2 as ANQGSEA. The V and J ends lost 6 bases and 3 bases respectively, with 12 bases between them. The CDR3 DNA follows: TGCAGCGTGCTTCTAGAAAACTACGAGCAGTACTTC. This translates into CSVLLENYEQYF.

The genes are TRBV6-5 and TRBJ1-5; 9 bases fit TRBD1. The CDR3 is 15 amino acids. Trimming took 10 bases from V and 5 from J; bases not matched to a gene: 12. The germline V gene encodes CDR1 MNHEY and CDR2 SVGAGI. CDR3 DNA sequence: TGTGCCATCAGGATGGGACAGGGTAATTATCAGCCCCAGCATTTT. Protein: CAIRMGQGNYQPQHF.

The CDR3 bases are TGTGCCAGTAGTCTGACAGGGGCCAATGAGCAGTTCTTC. Its translation: CASSLTGANEQFF. The chain is built from TRBV19 and TRBJ2-1; TRBD1 matches at 8 bases. The CDR3 has 13 amino acids. Trimming cost V 5 bases and J 6 bases; bases outside gene matches: 3. CDR1 LNHDA and CDR2 SQIVND come from the germline V gene (reference sequence).

CDR3 in amino acids: CASSLASRDGYTF. DNA of the CDR3: TGTGCCAGCAGCTTAGCGTCGAGGGATGGCTACACCTTC. The rearrangement links TRBV7-2 to TRBJ1-2; the D is unclear. Germline CDR1 is SGHTA and CDR2 is FQGNSA. The CDR3 extends over 13 amino acids. Between the trimmed V and J ends, which lost 0 bases and 6 bases, there was a span of 8 bases. Combining the CDR3 with reference TRBV7-2 and TRBJ1-2 gives the whole variable domain GAGVSQSPSNKVTEKGKDVELRCDPISGHTALYWYRQSLGQGLEFLIYFQGNSAPDKSGLPSDRFSAERTGGSVSTLTIQRTQQEDSAVYLCASSLASRDGYTFGSGTRLTVV.

The chain carries TRBV29-1 and TRBJ1-5; D is undetermined. The CDR3 totals 13 residues. Per germline, CDR1 SQVTM and CDR2 ANQGSEA. Trimming cost V 5 bases and J 1 base, with 9 bases left between them. The CDR3 reads CSVLLSSNQPQHF. DNA for the CDR3: TGCAGCGTTCTACTTTCAAGCAATCAGCCCCAGCATTTT. Using reference TRBV29-1 and TRBJ1-5 for the parts outside the CDR3, the full variable domain is SAVISQKPSRDICQRGTSLTIQCQVDSQVTMMFWYRQQPGQSLTLIATANQGSEATYESGFVIDKFPISRPNLTFSTLTVSNMSPEDSSIYLCSVLLSSNQPQHFGDGTRLSIL.